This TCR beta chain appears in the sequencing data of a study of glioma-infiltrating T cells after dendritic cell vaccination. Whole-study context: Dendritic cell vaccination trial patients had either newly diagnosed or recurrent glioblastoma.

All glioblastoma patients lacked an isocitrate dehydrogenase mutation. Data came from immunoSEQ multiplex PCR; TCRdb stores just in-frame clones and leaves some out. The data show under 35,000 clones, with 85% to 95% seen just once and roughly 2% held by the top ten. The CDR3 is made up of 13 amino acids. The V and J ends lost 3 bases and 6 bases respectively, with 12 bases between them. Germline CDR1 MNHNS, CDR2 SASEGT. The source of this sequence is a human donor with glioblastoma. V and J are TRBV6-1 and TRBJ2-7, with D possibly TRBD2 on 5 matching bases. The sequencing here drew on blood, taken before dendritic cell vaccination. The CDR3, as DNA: TGTGCCAGCAGTGAGTCCCCAGGAGGCGAGCAGTACTTC. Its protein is CASSESPGGEQYF.